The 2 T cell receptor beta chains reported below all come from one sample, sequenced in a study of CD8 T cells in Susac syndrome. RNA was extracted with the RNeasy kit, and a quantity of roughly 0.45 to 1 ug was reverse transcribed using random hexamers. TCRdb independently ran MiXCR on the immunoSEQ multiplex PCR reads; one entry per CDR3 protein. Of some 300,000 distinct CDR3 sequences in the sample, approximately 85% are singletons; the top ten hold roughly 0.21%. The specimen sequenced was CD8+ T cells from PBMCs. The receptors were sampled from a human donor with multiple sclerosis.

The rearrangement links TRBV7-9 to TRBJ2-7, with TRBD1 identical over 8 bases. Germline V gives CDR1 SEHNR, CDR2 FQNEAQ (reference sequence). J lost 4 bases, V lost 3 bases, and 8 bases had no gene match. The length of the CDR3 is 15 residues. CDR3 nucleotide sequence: TGTGCCAGCAGCTTTCTACCAGGGACAGGATACGAGCAGTACTTC. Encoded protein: CASSFLPGTGYEQYF.

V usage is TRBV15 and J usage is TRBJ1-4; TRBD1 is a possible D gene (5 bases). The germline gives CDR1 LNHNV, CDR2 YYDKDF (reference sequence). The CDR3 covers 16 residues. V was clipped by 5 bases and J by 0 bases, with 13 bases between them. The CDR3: CATSPDSRATNEKLFF. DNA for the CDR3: TGTGCCACCAGCCCTGACAGTCGCGCAACTAATGAAAAACTGTTTTTT. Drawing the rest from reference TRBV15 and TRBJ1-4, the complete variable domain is DAMVIQNPRYQVTQFGKPVTLSCSQTLNHNVMYWYQQKSSQAPKLLFHYYDKDFNNEADTPDNFQSRRPNTSFCFLDIRSPGLGDTAMYLCATSPDSRATNEKLFFGSGTQLSVL.